This paragraph reports one TCR beta chain. Its cognate antigen is unknown. The authors amplified TCR beta CDR3 regions, and they did so from RNA transcripts for repertoire sequencing. An initial RT-PCR round employing HTBI primers preceded a second-round multiplex PCR. MiXCR, run by TCRdb on the multiplex PCR reads, gives a single entry per CDR3 protein. The table includes 200,000 to 250,000 distinct CDR3 sequences, roughly 50% detected once. The CDR3 extends over 13 amino acids. V shed 5 bases and J shed 4 bases, with 12 bases lying between them. Germline V gene lookup returns CDR1 LNHNV and CDR2 YYDKDF (reference sequence). This specimen comes from a study of Graves' ophthalmopathy and Graves' hyperthyroidism. Study-level findings and limits: Blood also harbored most expanded thyroid clonotypes above 0.001 frequency. Predictions made by the model for ophthalmopathy progression reached 65% to 71% sensitivity and roughly 79% specificity.

Ophthalmopathy-affected donors exhibited moderate-to-severe activity, CAS ≥3, NOSPECS ≥4, and duration under 3 months. This TCR derives from an adult man with Graves' ophthalmopathy. What was sequenced was peripheral blood. The chain joins TRBV15 to TRBJ2-7; a weak D match, TRBD1 (6 bases). CDR3 residues: CATSGRTAYEQYF. The DNA of the CDR3 is TGTGCCACCAGCGGCCGGACAGCTTACGAGCAGTACTTC.